This record concerns one T cell receptor beta chain sequence. The V gene lost 8 bases and the J gene lost 4 bases, with 12 bases spanning the gap. CDR1 MDHEN and CDR2 SYDVKM come from the germline V gene. The CDR3 extends over 12 amino acids. The researchers obtained blood RNA from unsorted whole blood and also extracted germline DNA. Constant-region priming of approximately 500 ng total RNA yielded TCR beta cDNA. Slightly modified ARM-PCR, run as three nested multiplex PCR rounds, produced the TCR beta libraries. Primers for the first two PCR rounds were TRBV1-TRBV30 forward primers and a C-beta reverse primer (about 11 cycles per round). A single record per CDR3 protein comes from TCRdb applying MiXCR to the multiplex PCR reads. The sample holds fewer than 400,000 distinct CDR3 sequences, around 50% seen once. The data originate from a study of tumor-infiltrating lymphocytes in primary liver carcinoma.

The J gene is TRBJ2-7, the V gene TRBV28; the D gene could be TRBD1 or TRBD2 (6 bases each). Source material: peripheral blood. The receptor's source is a woman aged 30 to 39 with primary liver carcinoma and hepatitis B virus infection. The CDR3 loop is CASRQGRYEQYF. The CDR3 DNA sequence: TGTGCCAGCCGGCAGGGGAGGTACGAGCAGTACTTC.